The entry below gives a single T cell receptor beta chain sequence along with its context. Its antigen is still unknown. This sample stems from a study of T cell repertoires in cytomegalovirus infection. Study details: Used in the study were CMV epitopes, some recently identified and HLA-C-restricted, others well-studied and HLA-B-restricted.

TCRdb re-called the reads with MiXCR, one entry per CDR3 protein. The profile covers 800,000 to 950,000 distinct CDR3 sequences, with around a third appearing a single time and 9.5% to 15% taken by the ten largest. The CDR3 runs 13 residues. Looked up from germline, CDR1 is SGHVS and CDR2 is FQNEAQ. With 5 bases removed from V and 6 bases from J, the gap between germline ends came to 11 bases. V is TRBV7-8 and J is TRBJ1-5; D unresolved. This TCR derives from a human donor in good health (CMV status not recorded). Some clones in this sample may be carry-over from other donors' samples. Sequenced material: cultured CD8+ T cells from PBMCs, taken from culture after CMV antigen stimulation. This CDR3 reads CASSPQSLQPQHF. The DNA of the CDR3 is TGTGCCAGCAGCCCCCAATCCCTTCAGCCCCAGCATTTT.